The source of this TCR beta chain is a study of blood T cell repertoires in COVID-19. Germline CDR1 reads SGHRS; CDR2 reads YFSETQ. V dropped 0 bases and J dropped 7 bases, with 14 bases sitting between them. There are 14 residues in the CDR3. Authors' analysis steps: Counts of nucleated cells, estimated from reference gene primer amplification, were obtained. Measured with immunoSEQ multiplex PCR; TCRdb has only the in-frame clones, and not every one. The V and J calls and the clone size are those of that table, but D and trimming were determined from the DNA. The data show approximately 91,000 clones, more than 75% seen once. This clone was seen more than once but under ten times.

The receptor's source is a man in his sixties or seventies with acute or convalescent COVID-19. Sample: peripheral blood. The rearrangement joins TRBV5-1 to TRBJ2-7; TRBD1 might be the D (5 bases). The CDR3 nucleotides read TGCGCCAGCAGCTTGGACAGGCCAGGATCTGAGCAGTACTTC. It is translated as CASSLDRPGSEQYF. The complete variable domain, with remaining parts taken from reference TRBV5-1 and TRBJ2-7, reads KAGVTQTPRYLIKTRGQQVTLSCSPISGHRSVSWYQQTPGQGLQFLFEYFSETQRNKGNFPGRFSGRQFSNSRSEMNVSTLELGDSALYLCASSLDRPGSEQYFGPGTRLTVT.